This T cell receptor (beta chain) was sequenced during a study of shared clonotypes between healthy human individuals. Study-wide results and caveats: The study generally estimated greater richness for naive than memory subsets.

This clone came up many times. Its antigen is unidentified. The identical CDR3 is also encoded by other nucleotide sequences in the sample. From CD4+ cells came CD45RA+ naive and CD45RA-negative memory subsets. Genomic DNA (from each subset) was split evenly across several immunoSEQ plates. Source study methods: Filtering differed, since immunoSEQ gave only junction sequences and no quality scores. Produced via immunoSEQ multiplex PCR; TCRdb's table is partial and in-frame only. V, J and clone size derive from that table, while D and trimming were established from the DNA sequence. The sample carries around 990,000 clones, about 80% recorded once. This CDR3 region has 15 residues. V lost 0 bases, J lost 3 bases, and 12 bases lay in between. CDR1 and CDR2 (germline): LGHNA, YNFKEQ.

The chain couples TRBV4-2 to TRBJ2-7; the D gene is possibly TRBD1 (6 bases). Sequencing was done on a sample of memory CD4+ T cells from PBMCs. Subset here: CD45RA-negative fraction. This sequence originates from a man between 18 and 29 years old in good health. Some clones in this sample may be carry-over from other donors' samples. The CDR3 region is CASSQDRGQFYEQYF. DNA for the CDR3: TGTGCCAGCAGCCAAGACCGGGGACAATTCTACGAGCAGTACTTC.